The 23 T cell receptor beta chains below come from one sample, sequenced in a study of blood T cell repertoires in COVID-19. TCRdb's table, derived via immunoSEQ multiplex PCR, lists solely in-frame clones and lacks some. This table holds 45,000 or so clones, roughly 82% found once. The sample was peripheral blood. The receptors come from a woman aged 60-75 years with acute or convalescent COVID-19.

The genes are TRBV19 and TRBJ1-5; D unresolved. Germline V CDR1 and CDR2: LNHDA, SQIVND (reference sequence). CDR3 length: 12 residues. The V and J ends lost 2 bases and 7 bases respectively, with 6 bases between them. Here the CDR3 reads CASSIQTQPQHF. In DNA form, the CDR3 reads TGTGCCAGTAGTATACAGACACAGCCCCAGCATTTT.

The CDR3 sequence: CASSLASTTIVGTQYF. The CDR3 nucleotides are TGTGCCAGCAGCTTAGCTTCGACTACTATTGTTGGGACCCAGTACTTC. This rearrangement joins TRBV11-2 to TRBJ2-5, with D perhaps matching TRBD2 (5 bases). Between the trimmed V and J ends, which lost 1 base and 7 bases, there was a span of 19 bases. CDR1 and CDR2 from the germline V gene are SGHAT and FQNNGV. The CDR3 contains 16 residues.

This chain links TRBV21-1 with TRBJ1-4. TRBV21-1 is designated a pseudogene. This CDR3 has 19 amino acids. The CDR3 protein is CASSSTDSLSEQSDEKLFF. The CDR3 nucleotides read TGTGCCAGCAGCTCGACCGACTCCTTATCCGAGCAGTCGGATGAAAAACTGTTTTTT.

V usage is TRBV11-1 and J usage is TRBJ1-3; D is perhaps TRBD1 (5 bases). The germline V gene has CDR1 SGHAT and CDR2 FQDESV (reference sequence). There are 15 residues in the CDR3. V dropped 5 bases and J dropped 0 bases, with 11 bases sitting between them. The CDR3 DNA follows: TGTGCCAGCAGCCGCCAGGGCGTCTCTGGAAACACCATATATTTT. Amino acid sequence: CASSRQGVSGNTIYF.

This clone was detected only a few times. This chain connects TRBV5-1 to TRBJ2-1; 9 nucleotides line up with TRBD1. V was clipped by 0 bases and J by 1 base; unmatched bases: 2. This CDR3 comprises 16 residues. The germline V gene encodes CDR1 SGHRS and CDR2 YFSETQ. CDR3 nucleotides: TGCGCCAGCAGCTTGGGGGGGACAGGGTCCTACAATGAGCAGTTCTTC. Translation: CASSLGGTGSYNEQFF.

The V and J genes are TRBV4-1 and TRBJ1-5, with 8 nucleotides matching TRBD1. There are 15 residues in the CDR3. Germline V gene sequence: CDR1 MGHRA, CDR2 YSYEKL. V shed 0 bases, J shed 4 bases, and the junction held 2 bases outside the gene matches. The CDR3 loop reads CASSQETGVNQPQHF. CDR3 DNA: TGCGCCAGCAGCCAAGAGACAGGGGTGAATCAGCCCCAGCATTTT.

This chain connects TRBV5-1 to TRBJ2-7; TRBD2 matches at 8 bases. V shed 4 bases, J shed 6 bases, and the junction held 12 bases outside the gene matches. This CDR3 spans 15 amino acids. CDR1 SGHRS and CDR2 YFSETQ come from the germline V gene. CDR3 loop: CASSLTTFGGAEQYF. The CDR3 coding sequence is TGCGCCAGCAGCCTTACAACCTTCGGGGGGGCCGAGCAGTACTTC.

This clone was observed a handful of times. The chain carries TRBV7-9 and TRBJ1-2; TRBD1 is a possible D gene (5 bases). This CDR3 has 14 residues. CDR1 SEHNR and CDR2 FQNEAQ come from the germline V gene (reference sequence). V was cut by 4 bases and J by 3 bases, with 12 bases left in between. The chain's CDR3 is CASSYTGSDYGYTF. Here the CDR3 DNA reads TGTGCCAGCAGCTATACAGGATCGGACTATGGCTACACCTTC. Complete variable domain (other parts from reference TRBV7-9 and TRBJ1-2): DTGVSQNPRHKITKRGQNVTFRCDPISEHNRLYWYRQTLGQGPEFLTYFQNEAQLEKSRLLSDRFSAERPKGSFSTLEIQRTEQGDSAMYLCASSYTGSDYGYTFGSGTRLTVV.

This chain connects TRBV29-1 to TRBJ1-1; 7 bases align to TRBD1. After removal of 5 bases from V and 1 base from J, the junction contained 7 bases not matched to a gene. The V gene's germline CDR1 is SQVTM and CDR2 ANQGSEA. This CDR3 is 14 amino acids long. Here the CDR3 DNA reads TGCAGCGTTTCCCGGACAGGTACGAACACTGAAGCTTTCTTT. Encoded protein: CSVSRTGTNTEAFF.

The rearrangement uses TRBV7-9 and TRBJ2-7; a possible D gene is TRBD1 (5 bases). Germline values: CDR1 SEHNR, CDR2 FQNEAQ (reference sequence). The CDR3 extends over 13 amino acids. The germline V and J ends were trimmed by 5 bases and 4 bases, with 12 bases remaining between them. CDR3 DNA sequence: TGTGCCAGCAGCCTGGGGCTCTGGTACGAGCAGTACTTC. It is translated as CASSLGLWYEQYF. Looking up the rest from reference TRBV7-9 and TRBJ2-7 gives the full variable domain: DTGVSQNPRHKITKRGQNVTFRCDPISEHNRLYWYRQTLGQGPEFLTYFQNEAQLEKSRLLSDRFSAERPKGSFSTLEIQRTEQGDSAMYLCASSLGLWYEQYFGPGTRLTVT.

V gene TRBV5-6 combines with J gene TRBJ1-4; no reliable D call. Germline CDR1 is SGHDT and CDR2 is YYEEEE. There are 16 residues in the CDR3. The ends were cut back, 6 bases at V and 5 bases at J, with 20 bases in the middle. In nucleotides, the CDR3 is TGTGCCAGCACCTCTCGACTGCAGAGTCCAAATGAAAAACTGTTTTTT. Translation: CASTSRLQSPNEKLFF.

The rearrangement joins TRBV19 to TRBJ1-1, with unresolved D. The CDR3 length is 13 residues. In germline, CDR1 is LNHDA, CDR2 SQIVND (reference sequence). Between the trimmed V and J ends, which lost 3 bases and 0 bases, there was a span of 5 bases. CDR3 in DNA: TGTGCCAGTAGTATCGGTATGAACACTGAAGCTTTCTTT. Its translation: CASSIGMNTEAFF.

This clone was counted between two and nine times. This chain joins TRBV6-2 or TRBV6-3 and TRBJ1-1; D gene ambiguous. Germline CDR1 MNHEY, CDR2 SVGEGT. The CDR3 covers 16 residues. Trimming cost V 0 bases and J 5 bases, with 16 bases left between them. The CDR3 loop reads CASSYSSRGFMTEAFF. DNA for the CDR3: TGTGCCAGCAGTTACTCGAGTCGGGGATTTATGACTGAAGCTTTCTTT.

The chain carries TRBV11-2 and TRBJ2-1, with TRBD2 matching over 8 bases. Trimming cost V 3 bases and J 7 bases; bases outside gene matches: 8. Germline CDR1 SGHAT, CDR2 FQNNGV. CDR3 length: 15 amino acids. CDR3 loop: CASSFTGGAANEQFF. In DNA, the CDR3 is TGTGCCAGCAGCTTCACCGGGGGGGCTGCGAATGAGCAGTTCTTC.

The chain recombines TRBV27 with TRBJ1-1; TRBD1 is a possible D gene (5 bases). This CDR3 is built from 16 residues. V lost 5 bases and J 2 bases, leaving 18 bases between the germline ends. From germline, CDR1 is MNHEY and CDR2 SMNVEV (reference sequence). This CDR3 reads CASSPNIFQGNTEAFF. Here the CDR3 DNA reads TGTGCCAGCAGTCCAAATATATTCCAGGGAAACACTGAAGCTTTCTTT.

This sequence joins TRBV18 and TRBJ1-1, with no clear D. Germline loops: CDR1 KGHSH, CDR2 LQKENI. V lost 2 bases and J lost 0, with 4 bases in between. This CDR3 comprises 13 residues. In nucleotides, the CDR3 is TGTGCCAGCTCACCATCCGTGAACACTGAAGCTTTCTTT. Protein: CASSPSVNTEAFF.

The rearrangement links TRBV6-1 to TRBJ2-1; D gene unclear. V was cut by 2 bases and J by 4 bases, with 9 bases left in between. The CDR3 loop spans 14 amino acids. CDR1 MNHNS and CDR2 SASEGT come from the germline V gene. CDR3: CASSEFYRYNEQFF. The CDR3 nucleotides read TGTGCCAGCAGTGAATTTTACAGATACAATGAGCAGTTCTTC.

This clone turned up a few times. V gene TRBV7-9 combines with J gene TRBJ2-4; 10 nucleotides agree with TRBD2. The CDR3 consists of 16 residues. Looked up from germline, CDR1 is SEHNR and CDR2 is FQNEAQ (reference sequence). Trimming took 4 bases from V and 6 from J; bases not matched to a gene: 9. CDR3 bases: TGTGCCAGCAGCTCCGGGACTAGCGAGACTAGAAACATTCAGTACTTC. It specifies CASSSGTSETRNIQYF.

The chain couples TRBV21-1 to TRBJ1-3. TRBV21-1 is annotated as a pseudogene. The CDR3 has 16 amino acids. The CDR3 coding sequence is TGTGCCAGCAGCTTACGACCGCGGAGGTCTGGAAACACCATATATTTT. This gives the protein CASSLRPRRSGNTIYF.

Here the CDR3 DNA reads TGCAGTGCTCGAACAAGTAAGGGGGCTTTCTTT. Its protein product is CSARTSKGAFF. The gene calls are TRBV20-1 and TRBJ1-1, with TRBD1 as a possible D gene (5 bases). Germline V gives CDR1 DFQATT, CDR2 SNEGSKA (reference sequence). The CDR3 has 11 residues. Trimming cost V 5 bases and J 11 bases, with 15 bases left between them.

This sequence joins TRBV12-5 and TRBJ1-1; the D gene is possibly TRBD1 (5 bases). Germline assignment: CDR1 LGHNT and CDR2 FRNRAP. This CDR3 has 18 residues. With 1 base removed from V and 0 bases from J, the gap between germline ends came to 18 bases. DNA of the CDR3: TGTGCTAGTGGTTTGGCCCTCGGGGGTAGTGGGATGAACACTGAAGCTTTCTTT. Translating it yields CASGLALGGSGMNTEAFF.

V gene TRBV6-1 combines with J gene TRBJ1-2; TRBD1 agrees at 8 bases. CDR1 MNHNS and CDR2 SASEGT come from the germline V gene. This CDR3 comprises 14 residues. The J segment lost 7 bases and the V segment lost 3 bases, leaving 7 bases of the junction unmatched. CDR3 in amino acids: CASSDATGVSGYTF. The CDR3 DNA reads TGTGCCAGCAGTGACGCGACAGGGGTGAGTGGCTACACCTTC.

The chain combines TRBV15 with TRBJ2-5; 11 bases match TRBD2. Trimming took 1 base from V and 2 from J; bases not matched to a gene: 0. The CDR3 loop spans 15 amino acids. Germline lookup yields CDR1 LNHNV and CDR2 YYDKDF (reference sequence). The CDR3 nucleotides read TGTGCCACCAGCAGAGCTAGCGGGGGGCAAGAGACCCAGTACTTC. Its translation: CATSRASGGQETQYF.